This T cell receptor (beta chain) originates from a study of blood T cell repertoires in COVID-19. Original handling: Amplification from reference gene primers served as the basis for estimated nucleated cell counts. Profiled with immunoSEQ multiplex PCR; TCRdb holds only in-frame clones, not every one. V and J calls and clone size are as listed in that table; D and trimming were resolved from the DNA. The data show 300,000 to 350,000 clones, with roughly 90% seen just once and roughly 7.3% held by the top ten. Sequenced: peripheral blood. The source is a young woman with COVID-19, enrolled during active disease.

CDR3 protein: CAISESDRDLTDTQYF. DNA for the CDR3: TGTGCCATCAGTGAGTCTGACAGGGATCTCACAGATACGCAGTATTTT. This chain uses TRBV10-3 with TRBJ2-3; 7 nucleotides agree with TRBD1. CDR1 and CDR2 (germline): ENHRY, SYGVKD. The CDR3 sequence is 16 residues long. The J segment lost 2 bases and the V segment lost 0 bases, leaving 5 bases of the junction unmatched.